This T cell receptor (beta chain) is from a study of T-cell reconstitution after alpha-beta-depleted transplantation in children. General study findings and limits: At around two months after transplant, the alpha-beta T cells were reportedly derived from several hundred expanded clones that came from non-depleted graft cells.

The CDR3 runs to 13 residues. Germline V gene sequence: CDR1 MNHEY, CDR2 SMNVEV (reference sequence). The ends were cut back, 6 bases at V and 4 bases at J, with 9 bases in the middle. This clonotype was picked up a small number of times. Its matching antigen is unknown. Construction of the TCRbeta library involved unique molecular identifiers. MiXCR was run by TCRdb on the PCR reads, yielding one entry per CDR3 protein. This sample has some 550,000 distinct CDR3 sequences; 23% occur once, and the top ten carry 13% to 15%. The chain uses TRBV27 and TRBJ2-2; D remains unclear. The material was PBMCs, mostly from graft donor cells, obtained 360 days after TCRalphabeta/CD19-depleted stem cell transplant. This clonotype originated in a boy less than two years old who had a stem cell transplant for acute myeloid leukemia, so the T cells may come from the graft donor. CDR3 coding DNA: TGTGCCAGCAGACAAGCAAGCACCGGGGAGCTGTTTTTT. Translating it yields CASRQASTGELFF.